The 11 T cell receptor beta chains in this list originate from one sample, sequenced in a study of PD-1 blockade in mismatch repair-deficient tumors (TCRdb year 2017). The time point label of this sample denotes: roughly 10-day in vitro stimulation with candidate neoantigen peptide 2. The protocol used for the library was the immunoSEQ multiplex PCR assay. Not all clones reach the TCRdb copy of this immuneACCESS table, which keeps in-frame sequences only. Checked studies attribute under half of the gap to unresolved V genes and leave the rest unexplained. The sample includes about 10,000 clones, with 70% to 90% observed a single time. The ten largest clones take up 20% to 25% of the sample. For these receptors, no antigen is known. The specimen comprised cells cultured in vitro, sampled from a patient treated with pembrolizumab. The origin of the receptors is an adult with mismatch repair-deficient cancer.

This chain uses TRBV30 with TRBJ2-3, with D uncertain. Germline values: CDR1 GTSNPN, CDR2 SVGIG (reference sequence). This CDR3 is built from 13 residues. CDR3 loop: CALMGWGTDTQYF. In DNA form, the CDR3 reads TGTGCTCTGATGGGGTGGGGAACAGATACGCAGTATTTT.

The chain joins TRBV18 to TRBJ1-4; D perhaps matches TRBD1 (6 bases). The CDR3 runs 13 residues. V lost 3 bases and J 6 bases, leaving 8 bases between the germline ends. In germline, CDR1 is KGHSH, CDR2 LQKENI. The CDR3 DNA reads as TGTGCCAGCTCACCGAACAGGGATGAAAAACTGTTTTTT. Translation: CASSPNRDEKLFF.

This sequence joins TRBV13 and TRBJ2-7; D possibly uses TRBD1 or TRBD2 (5 bases each). Germline-derived CDR1 and CDR2 are PRHDT and FYEKMQ (reference sequence). The V gene lost 5 bases and the J gene lost 2 bases, with 16 bases spanning the gap. The CDR3 consists of 15 residues. DNA for the CDR3: TGTGCCAGCAGCCAGGGACCAACCCTAGCCTACGAGCAGTACTTC. As protein: CASSQGPTLAYEQYF.

The chain combines TRBV7-6 with TRBJ2-3; 12 bases agree with TRBD2. This CDR3 has 17 residues. Germline V gene lookup returns CDR1 SGHVS and CDR2 FNYEAQ. Germline trimming cut 5 bases from V and 4 bases from J; bases unmatched to any gene: 10. The CDR3 region is CASSLLAGGPWADTQYF. For the CDR3, the DNA is TGTGCCAGCAGCCTTCTAGCGGGAGGGCCCTGGGCAGATACGCAGTATTTT.

The rearrangement joins TRBV7-2 to TRBJ2-1; 10 bases agree with TRBD2. Germline V gene sequence: CDR1 SGHTA, CDR2 FQGNSA. Unmatched junction bases numbered 1, after V lost 3 bases and J lost 2 bases. The CDR3 has 15 residues. The CDR3 loop reads CASSFLAGAYNEQFF. The DNA of the CDR3 is TGTGCCAGCAGCTTCCTAGCGGGAGCCTACAATGAGCAGTTCTTC.

The chain couples TRBV28 to TRBJ1-5; the D gene is possibly TRBD1 (6 bases). The germline V and J ends were trimmed by 2 bases and 1 base, with 9 bases remaining between them. This CDR3 is 15 amino acids long. Germline V CDR1 and CDR2: MDHEN, SYDVKM. CDR3 nucleotide sequence: TGTGCCAGCAGTTTAGGGACAACAAGCAATCAGCCCCAGCATTTT. Protein product: CASSLGTTSNQPQHF. Using reference TRBV28 and TRBJ1-5 for the parts outside the CDR3, the full variable domain is DVKVTQSSRYLVKRTGEKVFLECVQDMDHENMFWYRQDPGLGLRLIYFSYDVKMKEKGDIPEGYSVSREKKERFSLILESASTNQTSMYLCASSLGTTSNQPQHFGDGTRLSIL.

The V and J genes are TRBV2 and TRBJ2-5, with TRBD2 matching over 10 bases. The germline CDR1 and CDR2 sequences are SNHLY and FYNNEI. CDR3 length: 15 amino acids. The trim removed 7 bases at V and 3 bases at J, leaving 8 bases unmatched. The CDR3 here is CASTAAGTSEETQYF. CDR3 nucleotides: TGTGCCAGCACGGCCGCCGGGACTAGCGAAGAGACCCAGTACTTC.

This clone has a single count. The genes are TRBV29-1 and TRBJ2-7; D ambiguous. CDR3 size: 10 residues. Looked up from germline, CDR1 is SQVTM and CDR2 is ANQGSEA. The germline V and J ends were trimmed by 1 base and 6 bases, with 4 bases remaining between them. DNA of the CDR3: TGCAGCGTTGAAGGGACCGAGCAGTACTTC. Translation: CSVEGTEQYF.

The chain combines TRBV7-9 with TRBJ2-5; 8 nucleotides line up with TRBD1. The V segment lost 4 bases and the J segment 4 bases; nucleotides outside the gene matches: 8. The CDR3 consists of 15 residues. Germline loops: CDR1 SEHNR, CDR2 FQNEAQ (reference sequence). The CDR3 region has the DNA TGTGCCAGCAGCTATCGGGCAGGGGGCGGAGAGACCCAGTACTTC. Its protein product is CASSYRAGGGETQYF.

The rearrangement joins TRBV27 to TRBJ1-2; D may be TRBD1 (5 bases). Per germline, CDR1 MNHEY and CDR2 SMNVEV (reference sequence). V dropped 6 bases and J dropped 1 base, with 21 bases sitting between them. The CDR3 has 17 amino acids. CDR3 sequence reads: CASSLKAGWAVNYGYTF. CDR3 coding DNA: TGTGCCAGCAGCCTCAAAGCAGGGTGGGCAGTTAACTATGGCTACACCTTC.

CDR3 loop: CASSPLDGNIQYF. CDR3 DNA: TGTGCCAGCTCACCACTAGACGGAAACATTCAGTACTTC. The rearrangement links TRBV18 to TRBJ2-4; D unresolved. Trimming left V 1 base short and J 6 bases short, with 7 bases between. Germline V gives CDR1 KGHSH, CDR2 LQKENI. The CDR3 covers 13 residues.